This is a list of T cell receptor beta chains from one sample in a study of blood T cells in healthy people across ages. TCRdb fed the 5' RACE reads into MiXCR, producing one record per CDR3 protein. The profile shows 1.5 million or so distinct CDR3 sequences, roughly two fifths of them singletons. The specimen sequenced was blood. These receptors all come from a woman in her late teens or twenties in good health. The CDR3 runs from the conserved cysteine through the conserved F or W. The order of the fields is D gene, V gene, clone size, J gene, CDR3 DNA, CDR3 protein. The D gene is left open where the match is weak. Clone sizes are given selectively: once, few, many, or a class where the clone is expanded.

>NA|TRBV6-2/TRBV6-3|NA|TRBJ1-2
TGTGCCAGCAGTTTTCTAGATTCGGGCTACACCTTC
CASSFLDSGYTF
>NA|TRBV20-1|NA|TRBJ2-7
TGCAGTGCTAGAGACAGTAGGATTTACAATGAGCAGTACTTC
CSARDSRIYNEQYF
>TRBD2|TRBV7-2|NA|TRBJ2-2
TGTGCCAGCAGCAGCTTACTAGCGGGAGAGGGCACCGGGGAGCTGTTTTTT
CASSSLLAGEGTGELFF
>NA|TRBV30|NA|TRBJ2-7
TGTGCCTGGTCTTGGGTGACCTACGAGCAGTACTTC
CAWSWVTYEQYF
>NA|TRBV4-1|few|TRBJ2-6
TGCGCCAGCAGCCAACTGTGGACGGGGTCCGCTAGGGCCAACGTCCTGACTTTC
CASSQLWTGSARANVLTF
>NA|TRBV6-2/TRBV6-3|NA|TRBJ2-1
TGTGCCAGCAGTTACATAGGGACAGAGCAGTTCTTC
CASSYIGTEQFF
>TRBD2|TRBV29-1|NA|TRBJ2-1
TGCACCGGGACTAGCAGGAATGAGCAGTTCTTC
CTGTSRNEQFF
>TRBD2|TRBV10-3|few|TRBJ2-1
TGTGCCATCAGGAGTAGCGGGGGGGCTTGGAATGAGCAGTTCTTC
CAIRSSGGAWNEQFF
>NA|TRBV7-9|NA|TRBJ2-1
TGTGCCAGCAGGGAGCGAGTTCCAAGGAATGAGCAGTTCTTC
CASRERVPRNEQFF
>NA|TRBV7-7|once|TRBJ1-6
TGTGCTAGCAGCTTAGGGGAGGGCCCTCATTCACCCCTCCACTTT
CASSLGEGPHSPLHF
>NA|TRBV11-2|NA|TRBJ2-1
TGTGCCAGCAGCCGTTTAGGGGTCCCGGGGCAGTTCTTC
CASSRLGVPGQFF
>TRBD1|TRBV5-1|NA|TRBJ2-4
TGCGCCAGCAGCTTATCACAGGGGTTTGAGCAGTACTTC
CASSLSQGFEQYF
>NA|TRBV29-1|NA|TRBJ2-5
TGCAGCGTTGATCAGGGTTCCCAGGGGACCCAGTACTTC
CSVDQGSQGTQYF
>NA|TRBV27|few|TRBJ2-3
TGTGCCAGCAGTTTAGCGAGCGGGCCAGCCGCGGCGCAGTATTTT
CASSLASGPAAAQYF
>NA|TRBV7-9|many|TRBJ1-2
TGTGCCAGCAGTTTACGCGGAGGGAACTATGGCTACACCTTC
CASSLRGGNYGYTF
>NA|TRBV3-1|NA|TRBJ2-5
TGTGCCAGCAGCCAAGTTGAACAGGGTACGAAGGAGCAGTACTTC
CASSQVEQGTKEQYF
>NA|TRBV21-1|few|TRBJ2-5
TGTGCCAGCAGCAAAGCGCTATCGGCTAGAGGGGAGACCCAGTACTTC
CASSKALSARGETQYF
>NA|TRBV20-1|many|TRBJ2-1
TGCAGTGCTAGGACTCTCAGCTCCTACAATGAGCAGTTCTTC
CSARTLSSYNEQFF
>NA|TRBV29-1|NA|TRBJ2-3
TGCAGCGTTGAAGCCGCGATGGGGACAGATACGCAGTATTTT
CSVEAAMGTDTQYF
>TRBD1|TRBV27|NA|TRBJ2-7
TGTGCCAGCAGTTTTCACAGGGGGGTTACAAACAATGAGCAGTACTTC
CASSFHRGVTNNEQYF
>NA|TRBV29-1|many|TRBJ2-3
TGCAGCGTTGAGGGTTCTAGCACAGATACGCAGTATTTT
CSVEGSSTDTQYF
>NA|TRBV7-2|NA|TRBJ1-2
TGTGCCAGCAGCTTAAGGCAGGGGTTATCCTATGGCTACACCTTC
CASSLRQGLSYGYTF
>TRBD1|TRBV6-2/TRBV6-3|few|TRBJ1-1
TGTGCCAGCAGTCCCAACAGGGGGCGCGGGGCTGAAGCTTTCTTT
CASSPNRGRGAEAFF
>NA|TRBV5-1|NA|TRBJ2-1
TGCGCCAGCAGCCTACAGGACTTACACAATGAGCAGTTCTTC
CASSLQDLHNEQFF
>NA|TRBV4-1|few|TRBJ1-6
TGCGCCAGCAGCACCCCGGGCCAGCTTAGCTATAATTCACCCCTCCACTTT
CASSTPGQLSYNSPLHF
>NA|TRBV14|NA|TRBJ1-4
TGTGCCAGCAGCCAAGGGACAATTGAAAAACTGTTTTTT
CASSQGTIEKLFF
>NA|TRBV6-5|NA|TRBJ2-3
TGTGCCAGCAGTTACGGTCGGGCCACAGGTACGCAGTATTTT
CASSYGRATGTQYF
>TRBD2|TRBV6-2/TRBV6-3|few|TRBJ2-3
TGTGCCAGCAGCCCCCCGAGCGGGGGAGGCACAGATACGCAGTATTTT
CASSPPSGGGTDTQYF
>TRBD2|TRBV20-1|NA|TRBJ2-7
TGCAGTGCTCCCCGAACTCTAGCGGGGGCCAGATACGAGCAGTACTTC
CSAPRTLAGARYEQYF
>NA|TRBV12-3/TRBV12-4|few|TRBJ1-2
TGTGCCAGCAGTCCATATGTCCCCTATGGCTACACCTTC
CASSPYVPYGYTF
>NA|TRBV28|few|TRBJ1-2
TGTGCCAGCAGCAGCCCCGTTAACTATGGCTACACCTTC
CASSSPVNYGYTF
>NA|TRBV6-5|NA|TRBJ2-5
TGTGCCAGCAGCAGACTTCGGGGGACCCAGTACTTC
CASSRLRGTQYF
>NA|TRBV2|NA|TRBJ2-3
TGTGCCAGCAGTGGGGACACTGGCATGCACACAGATACGCAGTATTTT
CASSGDTGMHTDTQYF
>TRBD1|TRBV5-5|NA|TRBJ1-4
TGTGCCAGCAGCTTGGATGGGACAGGGGTTCCAACTAATGAAAAACTGTTTTTT
CASSLDGTGVPTNEKLFF
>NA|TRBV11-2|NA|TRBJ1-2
TGTGCCAGCAGCTCGCCCGGACAGTTAGATGGCTACACCTTC
CASSSPGQLDGYTF
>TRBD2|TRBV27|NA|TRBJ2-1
TGTGCCAGCAGATCGGTTGGGGTAGCGGGGGACAATGAGCAGTTCTTC
CASRSVGVAGDNEQFF
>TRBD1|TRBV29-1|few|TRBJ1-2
TGCAGCGGTCTGACAGGGGACTATGGCTACACCTTC
CSGLTGDYGYTF
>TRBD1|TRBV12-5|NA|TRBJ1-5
TGTGCTAGTGGTCAAACCGGGACAGGGTTTGGGCAGCCTCAGCATTTT
CASGQTGTGFGQPQHF
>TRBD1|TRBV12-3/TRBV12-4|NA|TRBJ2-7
TGTGCCAGCAGTTCCCCCGGGACAGTCTCCTACGAGCAGTACTTC
CASSSPGTVSYEQYF
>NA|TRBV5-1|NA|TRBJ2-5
TGCGTCAGCAGTCGGTTAGAGACCCAGTACTTC
CVSSRLETQYF
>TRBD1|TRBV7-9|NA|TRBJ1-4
TGTGCCAGCAGCTTCCCAGGGGGGAGAGGCGAAAAACTGTTTTTT
CASSFPGGRGEKLFF
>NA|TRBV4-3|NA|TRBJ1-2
TGCGTCAGCAGCCAAGGTTTGAGGGTTAAGGGCTACACCTTC
CVSSQGLRVKGYTF
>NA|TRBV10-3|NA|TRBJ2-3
TGTGCCATCAGTGGAACCCAGGGCACAGATGCGCAGTATTTT
CAISGTQGTDAQYF
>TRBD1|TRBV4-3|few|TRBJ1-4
TGCGCCAGCAGCCCGACAGGGGGCAGAACTAATGAAAAACTGTTTTTT
CASSPTGGRTNEKLFF
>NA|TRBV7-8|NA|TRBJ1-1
TGTGCCAGCAGCTTAGCGGGGCGGATGGGGAACACTGAAGCTTTCTTT
CASSLAGRMGNTEAFF
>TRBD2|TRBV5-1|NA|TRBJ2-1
TGCGCCAGCAGCTTGTGGGGACTAGGAGTTGCGGATGAGCAGTTCTTC
CASSLWGLGVADEQFF
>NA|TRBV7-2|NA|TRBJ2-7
TGTGCCAGCAGCTTATACCTAGGTTCCGAGCAGTACTTC
CASSLYLGSEQYF
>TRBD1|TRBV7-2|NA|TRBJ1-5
TGTGCCAGCAGCTTAGTTTGGGACAGTAGCAATCAGCCCCAGCATTTT
CASSLVWDSSNQPQHF
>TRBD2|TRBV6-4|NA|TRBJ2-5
TGTGCCAGCAGTAACCAGCGGGGGAGTTTACAAGAGACCCAGTACTTC
CASSNQRGSLQETQYF
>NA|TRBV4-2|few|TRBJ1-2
TGTGCCAGCAGCCAAGATGCGGGGTTCAAAGGGGGCTATGGCTACACCTTC
CASSQDAGFKGGYGYTF
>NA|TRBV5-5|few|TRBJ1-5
TGTGCCAGCAGCTTGGAGTGGGAAGGGTATAGCAATCAGCCCCAGCATTTT
CASSLEWEGYSNQPQHF
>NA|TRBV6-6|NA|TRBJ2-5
TGTGCCAGCAGTTACTCCGGGACAAAAGAGACCCAGTACTTC
CASSYSGTKETQYF